This T cell receptor beta chain is drawn from a study of vaccination and CD4 T cells after COVID-19. As for the study in general: Typically, post-vaccine samples were obtained a median roughly 70 days after dose two, within a range of 14 to 241. General observations from the study: The study found median SARS-CoV-2-reactive clonotypes rising from roughly 21 to 40, not significantly. Only relatively few convalescent patients were studied, and early post-infection timepoints were not analyzed.

With respect to this clonotype: What it binds is unknown.

Treatment noted: roughly 10-day PBMC culture with coronavirus spike peptide pools or control peptides (ViraFEST assay). Unmatched junction bases numbered 2, after V lost 6 bases and J lost 2 bases. This CDR3 has 15 amino acids. CDR1 is LNHDA, CDR2 SQIVND, per germline (reference sequence). The Oncomine TCR Beta short-read assay generated sequence data from the DNA of cultured CD4+ T cells. MiXCR was run by TCRdb on the PCR reads, yielding one entry per CDR3 protein. Here the sample spans under 20,000 distinct CDR3 sequences, approximately 44% being singletons. The TCR sequence derives from a human donor who had recovered from COVID-19. Sequenced material: CD4+ T cells from blood, cultured in vitro, taken after SARS-CoV-2 vaccination. The V and J genes are TRBV19 and TRBJ2-4; 12 positions agree with TRBD2. DNA for the CDR3: TGTGCCAGTAGGACTAGCGGGAGAACCAAAAACATTCAGTACTTC. Encoded protein: CASRTSGRTKNIQYF.